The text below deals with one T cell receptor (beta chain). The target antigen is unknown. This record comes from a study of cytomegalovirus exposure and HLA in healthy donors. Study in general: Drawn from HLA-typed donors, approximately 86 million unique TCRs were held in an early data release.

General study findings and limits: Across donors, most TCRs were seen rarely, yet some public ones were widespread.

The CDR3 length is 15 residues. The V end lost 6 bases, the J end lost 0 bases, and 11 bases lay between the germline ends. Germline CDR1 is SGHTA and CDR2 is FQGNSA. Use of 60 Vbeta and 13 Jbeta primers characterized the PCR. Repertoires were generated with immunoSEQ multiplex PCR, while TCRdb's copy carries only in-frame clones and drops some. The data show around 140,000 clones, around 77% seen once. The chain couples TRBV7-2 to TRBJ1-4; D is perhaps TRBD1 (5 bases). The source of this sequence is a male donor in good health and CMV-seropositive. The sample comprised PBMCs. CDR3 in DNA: TGTGCCAGCAGTTCGCAGACAGCAACTAATGAAAAACTGTTTTTT. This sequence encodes CASSSQTATNEKLFF.